A single sample gave rise to the 19 T cell receptor beta chains below, sequenced in a study of cytomegalovirus exposure and HLA in healthy donors. Both 60 Vbeta primers and 13 Jbeta primers went into the PCR. Libraries were prepared by immunoSEQ multiplex PCR; TCRdb keeps only in-frame clonotypes and omits some of them. The sample consists of 150,000 to 200,000 clones, around four fifths of them appearing once. Source material: PBMCs. All receptors come from a man between 25 and 39 years old in good health and CMV-seronegative.

The chain uses TRBV18 and TRBJ1-1; 7 bases map to TRBD1. The germline gives CDR1 KGHSH, CDR2 LQKENI. The CDR3 length is 14 residues. V lost 3 bases, J lost 8 bases, and 9 bases stayed unmatched. CDR3 in amino acids: CASSPRRDSFEAFF. In DNA form, the CDR3 reads TGTGCCAGCTCACCCCGACGGGACAGTTTCGAAGCTTTCTTT.

This chain links TRBV7-8 with TRBJ2-7, with a weak D call TRBD1 (7 bases). CDR3 length equals 13 residues. The germline CDR1 and CDR2 sequences are SGHVS and FQNEAQ. V was trimmed by 5 bases and J by 5 bases, leaving 13 bases between them. The CDR3 loop reads CASSRQGGNEQYF. CDR3 coding DNA: TGTGCCAGCAGCCGACAGGGAGGAAACGAGCAGTACTTC.

This clone was counted between two and nine times. This chain joins TRBV10-2 and TRBJ1-1, with 7 bases identical to TRBD1. This CDR3 comprises 14 residues. V shed 3 bases and J 4 bases; nucleotides not matched to a gene: 5. The germline CDR1 and CDR2 sequences are WSHSY and SAAADI. CDR3 amino acids: CASSDLDRVTEAFF. The CDR3 nucleotides are TGCGCCAGCAGTGACCTCGACAGGGTCACTGAAGCTTTCTTT.

DNA of the CDR3: TGTGCCAGCAGCTCGGGTCTAGCGAATGAAAAACTGTTTTTT. Translated, it gives CASSSGLANEKLFF. This sequence joins TRBV7-2 and TRBJ1-4, with D hard to call. CDR3 length: 14 amino acids. The V end was cut by 4 bases, the J end by 5 bases, with 11 bases between. Germline assignment: CDR1 SGHTA and CDR2 FQGNSA.

Concerning this clone: Mismatch with germline at one junction end may stem from a read error. The chain employs TRBV7-9 and TRBJ2-1, with D unresolved. The germline V gene encodes CDR1 SEHNR and CDR2 FQNEAQ (reference sequence). The CDR3 length is 13 residues. The CDR3 protein is CSSSLYPSNEQFF. CDR3 bases: TGTTCCAGCAGCTTATACCCGAGTAATGAGCAGTTCTTC.

The rearrangement uses TRBV18 and TRBJ1-4, with D maybe TRBD1 (6 bases). The germline V and J ends were trimmed by 2 bases and 8 bases, with 12 bases remaining between them. CDR1 is KGHSH and CDR2 is LQKENI in the germline V gene. CDR3 length equals 14 residues. The CDR3 nucleotides read TGTGCCAGCTCACCAGCTGGGGGCGGGGAAAAACTGTTTTTT. This sequence encodes CASSPAGGGEKLFF.

The rearrangement links TRBV4-3 to TRBJ2-7; D might be TRBD1 (6 bases). This CDR3 is 16 amino acids long. V was cut by 1 base and J by 3 bases, with 16 bases left in between. Germline V CDR1 and CDR2: LGHNA, YSLEER. CDR3 amino acids: CASSQAGVSDFYEQYF. For the CDR3, the DNA is TGCGCCAGCAGCCAAGCAGGGGTATCCGACTTCTACGAGCAGTACTTC.

The chain recombines TRBV7-3 with TRBJ2-7, with 8 positions matching TRBD1. The CDR3 runs to 13 residues. Germline V gives CDR1 SGHTA, CDR2 FQGTGA. After removal of 5 bases from V and 10 bases from J, the junction contained 10 bases not matched to a gene. This chain's CDR3 is CASSPTGQGKQYF. The CDR3 coding sequence is TGTGCCAGCAGCCCAACCGGACAGGGTAAACAGTACTTC.

Details on this clone: The germline gene is not matched at one end of the junction; a read error may be the cause. The chain is built from TRBV7-9 and TRBJ1-2, with D perhaps TRBD1 (6 bases). This CDR3 is 15 amino acids long. Germline CDR1 and CDR2: SEHNR and FQNEAQ (reference sequence). The CDR3 nucleotides read TGTTCCAGCAACGCGGTCGGACAGAGCTACTATGGCTACACCTTC. It specifies CSSNAVGQSYYGYTF. Looking up the rest from reference TRBV7-9 and TRBJ1-2 gives the full variable domain: DTGVSQNPRHKITKRGQNVTFRCDPISEHNRLYWYRQTLGQGPEFLTYFQNEAQLEKSRLLSDRFSAERPKGSFSTLEIQRTEQGDSAMYLCSSNAVGQSYYGYTFGSGTRLTVV.

CDR3 residues: CASSLSGALGQPQHF. In DNA form, the CDR3 reads TGTGCCAGCAGTTTATCGGGAGCTCTGGGTCAGCCCCAGCATTTT. The rearrangement links TRBV28 to TRBJ1-5; D call uncertain. Germline values: CDR1 MDHEN, CDR2 SYDVKM. V lost 1 base and J lost 6, with 13 bases in between. The CDR3 covers 15 residues.

The chain has TRBV20-1 and TRBJ2-1; TRBD1 might be the D (6 bases). Trimming removed 4 bases at V and 7 bases at J, with 8 bases between. Germline loops: CDR1 DFQATT, CDR2 SNEGSKA (reference sequence). The CDR3 sequence is 11 residues long. Written as DNA, the CDR3 is TGCAGTGCTAACAGGGCTAATGAGCAGTTCTTC. Amino acids: CSANRANEQFF.

This chain joins TRBV28 and TRBJ1-1; 8 bases are shared with TRBD1. The CDR3 totals 14 residues. J gave up 5 bases and V 5 bases, and 7 bases lay outside the gene matches. Germline CDR1 MDHEN, CDR2 SYDVKM. The DNA of the CDR3 is TGTGCCAGCAGTGACAGGGGCCGAAGGACTGAAGCTTTCTTT. The encoded protein is CASSDRGRRTEAFF.

The rearrangement joins TRBV10-3 to TRBJ1-1; possibly TRBD1 for D (6 bases). The germline V and J ends were trimmed by 10 bases and 1 base, with 13 bases remaining between them. The CDR3 length is 13 residues. Germline V gene lookup returns CDR1 ENHRY and CDR2 SYGVKD. Here the CDR3 reads CATQGSPNTEAFF. The DNA for the CDR3 is TGTGCCACCCAGGGGTCTCCGAACACTGAAGCTTTCTTT.

This clone was detected a few times. The chain combines TRBV5-6 with TRBJ1-2, with a tentative D call TRBD1 (6 bases). Trimming removed 3 bases at V and 8 bases at J, with 14 bases between. The germline V gene encodes CDR1 SGHDT and CDR2 YYEEEE. The CDR3 has 13 amino acids. The CDR3 region has the DNA TGTGCCAGCAGCTGGGGGGGGCCGACCGGCTACACCTTC. Amino acids: CASSWGGPTGYTF.

This clone was seen a handful of times. The CDR3 loop is CASKRRGGETQYF. The CDR3, as DNA: TGTGCCAGTAAAAGGCGGGGGGGAGAGACCCAGTACTTC. This chain joins TRBV19 and TRBJ2-5; 9 bases align to TRBD2. V shed 7 bases, J shed 4 bases, and the junction held 4 bases outside the gene matches. Germline V gene lookup returns CDR1 LNHDA and CDR2 SQIVND (reference sequence). The CDR3 is 13 residues long.

The rearrangement joins TRBV27 to TRBJ1-5; 9 bases match TRBD1. The CDR3 is made up of 15 amino acids. The germline gives CDR1 MNHEY, CDR2 SMNVEV (reference sequence). After removal of 5 bases from V and 5 bases from J, the junction contained 7 bases not matched to a gene. The CDR3 coding sequence is TGTGCCAGCAGTCCGGGGGACAGGGCTCATCAGCCCCAGCATTTT. Protein: CASSPGDRAHQPQHF.

CDR3 region: CASRDGSYEQYF. DNA of the CDR3: TGTGCCAGCAGAGACGGGTCCTACGAGCAGTACTTC. The rearrangement uses TRBV6-1 and TRBJ2-7; D remains ambiguous. From germline, CDR1 is MNHNS and CDR2 SASEGT. The CDR3 has 12 amino acids. V lost 6 bases and J 1 base, leaving 7 bases between the germline ends.

J is TRBJ2-3 and V is TRBV6-4; D not resolved. Germline V lookup: CDR1 MRHNA, CDR2 SNTAGT. V lost 5 bases to trimming and J lost 2 bases, with 8 bases between them. CDR3 length equals 13 residues. CDR3 loop: CASSLGPTDTQYF. In DNA form, the CDR3 reads TGTGCCAGCAGTCTTGGCCCCACAGATACGCAGTATTTT.

The rearrangement links TRBV11-2 to TRBJ2-7, with 8 bases that match TRBD1. This CDR3 has 18 amino acids. V was pared by 0 bases and J by 2 bases, with 12 bases of the junction left unmatched. The germline V gene encodes CDR1 SGHAT and CDR2 FQNNGV. The CDR3 nucleotides are TGTGCCAGCAGCTTAGATCGGGGCAGGGGGCGAGGAACCTACGAGCAGTACTTC. Amino acids: CASSLDRGRGRGTYEQYF.